Listed here are 20 T cell receptor beta chains from one sample, sequenced in a study of CD8 T cells in ankylosing spondylitis. TCRdb redid the calling of the 5' RACE reads with MiXCR, one entry per CDR3 protein. Of 150,000 to 200,000 distinct CDR3 sequences detected, roughly 13% appear once; the ten largest clones hold approximately 9.9%. The specimen sequenced was blood, either unsorted or a sorted T cell fraction (not recorded which). The origin of the receptors is a female donor with ankylosing spondylitis or in good health (not recorded which).

This clonotype came up a few times. This chain uses TRBV2 with TRBJ2-3; the match to TRBD1 covers 11 bases. Germline CDR1 is SNHLY and CDR2 is FYNNEI. CDR3 size: 14 residues. Trimming at V came to 6 bases and at J to 5 bases, leaving 4 bases not matched to a gene. CDR3 DNA sequence: TGTGCCAGCAGGGACAGGGGGCGCAAAGATACGCAGTATTTT. This gives the protein CASRDRGRKDTQYF.

This clonotype has at least ten counts. This chain links TRBV19 with TRBJ1-1; tentative D call: TRBD1 (6 bases). The CDR3 is 13 amino acids. CDR1 and CDR2 (germline): LNHDA, SQIVND (reference sequence). Trimming shortened V by 4 bases and J by 3 bases, and 9 bases separated the two germline ends. CDR3 sequence reads: CASSKQGYTEAFF. CDR3 DNA: TGTGCCAGTAGTAAACAGGGTTACACTGAAGCTTTCTTT.

In its sample, this clonotype was seen a few times. The chain joins TRBV30 to TRBJ2-2; D is unresolved. The germline CDR1 and CDR2 sequences are GTSNPN and SVGIG (reference sequence). V gave up 0 bases and J gave up 4 bases, with 15 bases separating them. The CDR3 has 16 amino acids. The CDR3 reads CAWSVGVLPGTGELFF. In DNA form, the CDR3 reads TGTGCCTGGAGTGTGGGTGTTCTTCCCGGCACCGGGGAGCTGTTTTTT.

This clonotype was observed a handful of times. V and J are TRBV27 and TRBJ1-2; the D gene is possibly TRBD1 (5 bases). Trimming cost V 1 base and J 0 bases, with 9 bases left between them. The CDR3 extends over 15 amino acids. Germline-derived CDR1 and CDR2 are MNHEY and SMNVEV (reference sequence). The CDR3 sequence: CASSLYTGANYGYTF. For the CDR3, the DNA is TGTGCCAGCAGTTTATATACAGGAGCTAACTATGGCTACACCTTC.

Ten or more counts support this clonotype. The chain recombines TRBV4-2 with TRBJ2-7; D is ambiguous. The CDR3 covers 13 residues. V was trimmed by 0 bases and J by 5 bases, leaving 8 bases between them. CDR1 LGHNA and CDR2 YNFKEQ come from the germline V gene. CDR3 bases: TGTGCCAGCAGCCAAGAAACCCAAGACGAGCAGTACTTC. Translation gives CASSQETQDEQYF.

V gene TRBV11-2 combines with J gene TRBJ2-1, with TRBD2 matching over 7 bases. Germline CDR1 SGHAT, CDR2 FQNNGV. The CDR3 has 15 residues. The V gene end was trimmed by 0 bases and the J gene end by 9 bases; junction bases not matched to a gene: 8. CDR3 loop: CASSLDSLASGEQFF. CDR3 in DNA: TGTGCCAGCAGCTTAGACTCACTAGCGTCGGGTGAGCAGTTCTTC.

A word on this clonotype: This may be a read error: a much more frequent sequence differs by one nucleotide. The chain links TRBV11-2 to TRBJ1-3; tentatively, D is TRBD1 (5 bases). Germline CDR1 and CDR2: SGHAT and FQNNGV. The V end lost 5 bases, the J end lost 0 bases, and 20 bases lay between the germline ends. The CDR3 extends over 18 amino acids. The CDR3 loop is CASSTIVTGQISGNTIYF. DNA of the CDR3: TGTGCCAGCAGCACGATCGTAACAGGCCAGATCTCTGGAAACACCATATATTTT.

This clonotype was recorded a few times. The J gene is TRBJ2-5, the V gene TRBV6-2 or TRBV6-3, with D hard to call. The germline V gene encodes CDR1 MNHEY and CDR2 SVGEGT. This CDR3 is 17 amino acids long. Trimming pared 5 bases from V and 0 bases from J, leaving 19 bases between. The CDR3 protein is CASSLGLRMGNQETQYF. CDR3 DNA sequence: TGTGCCAGCAGTCTCGGCCTCCGAATGGGTAACCAAGAGACCCAGTACTTC.

This clonotype was recorded at least ten times. The genes are TRBV29-1 and TRBJ2-4; 9 bases line up with TRBD1. The CDR3 has 12 residues. Germline CDR1 reads SQVTM; CDR2 reads ANQGSEA. V dropped 6 bases and J dropped 8; count of bases not matched to a gene: 5. CDR3: CSVTTGGDIQYF. The CDR3 DNA reads TGCAGCGTGACGACAGGGGGGGACATTCAGTACTTC.

Regarding this clonotype: A much larger clonotype is one base distant, so this may be a read error. The chain uses TRBV12-3 or TRBV12-4 and TRBJ2-3; maybe TRBD1 (6 bases). This CDR3 spans 13 amino acids. V was pared by 6 bases and J by 7 bases, with 14 bases between. The DNA of the CDR3 is TGTGCCAGCAGCCGAGACAGGCGGAATACGCAGTATTTT. Its protein is CASSRDRRNTQYF.

This sequence joins TRBV3-1 and TRBJ2-7; possibly TRBD1 or TRBD2 for D (5 bases each). This CDR3 has 15 residues. Trimming left V 0 bases short and J 4 bases short, with 13 bases between. Germline V CDR1 and CDR2: LGHDT, YNNKEL (reference sequence). CDR3 protein: CASSQEGTRPYEQYF. DNA of the CDR3: TGTGCCAGCAGCCAAGAGGGGACGAGGCCGTACGAGCAGTACTTC.

The gene calls are TRBV5-1 and TRBJ2-5; TRBD2 is a possible D gene (5 bases). V lost 2 bases to trimming and J lost 4 bases, with 12 bases between them. Germline assignment: CDR1 SGHRS and CDR2 YFSETQ. CDR3 length: 14 residues. The CDR3 here is CASSFSSSGETQYF. DNA for the CDR3: TGCGCCAGCAGCTTCTCGTCCAGCGGAGAGACCCAGTACTTC.

At least ten counts were recorded for this clonotype. This CDR3 is CSSAAGKAETQYF. The CDR3 nucleotides are TGCAGCTCCGCGGCGGGTAAAGCAGAGACCCAGTACTTC. J is TRBJ2-5 and V is TRBV29-1, with D possibly matching TRBD2 (5 bases). The germline V gene has CDR1 SQVTM and CDR2 ANQGSEA. Deletions cut 8 bases from V and 4 bases from J, with 17 bases between. The CDR3 covers 13 residues.

This clonotype has a count of ten or more. V and J are TRBV7-6 and TRBJ1-3; D gene unclear. This CDR3 has 13 amino acids. Deletions cut 3 bases from V and 5 bases from J, with 8 bases between. Germline V gene lookup returns CDR1 SGHVS and CDR2 FNYEAQ. CDR3 coding DNA: TGTGCCAGCAGCTTTTCCGGAAGAAACACCATATATTTT. Translation: CASSFSGRNTIYF.

The rearrangement links TRBV18 to TRBJ1-5, with TRBD1 as a possible D gene (5 bases). CDR3 length: 13 residues. Trimming pared 3 bases from V and 7 bases from J, leaving 10 bases between. Germline assignment: CDR1 KGHSH and CDR2 LQKENI. The CDR3 is CASSPSREQPQHF. CDR3 DNA: TGTGCCAGCTCACCCTCCAGGGAGCAGCCCCAGCATTTT.

J is TRBJ2-1 and V is TRBV3-1; 8 bases map to TRBD2. The junction had 14 bases not matched to a gene; V was cut back by 4 bases and J by 9 bases. There are 16 residues in the CDR3. Germline V lookup: CDR1 LGHDT, CDR2 YNNKEL (reference sequence). The CDR3 is CASSLVGVVGTSEQFF. For the CDR3, the DNA is TGTGCCAGCAGCCTAGTGGGGGTAGTCGGGACTAGTGAGCAGTTCTTC.

The table lists this clonotype with a few counts. The chain employs TRBV5-1 and TRBJ1-5; D possibly corresponds to TRBD1 (5 bases). The germline CDR1 and CDR2 sequences are SGHRS and YFSETQ. CDR3 length equals 16 residues. V lost 0 bases and J lost 6, with 16 bases in between. CDR3 coding DNA: TGCGCCAGCAGCTTGGGCGGTCCGGGGGTCTCTCAGCCCCAGCATTTT. This gives the protein CASSLGGPGVSQPQHF.

The sample holds many counts of this clonotype. J is TRBJ2-5 and V is TRBV29-1, with D hard to call. This CDR3 contains 10 residues. Deletions cut 7 bases from V and 4 bases from J, with 7 bases between. Germline CDR1 SQVTM, CDR2 ANQGSEA. The CDR3 reads CSGTRETQYF. CDR3 nucleotide sequence: TGCAGCGGTACGAGAGAGACCCAGTACTTC. The full variable domain, rest sourced from reference TRBV29-1 and TRBJ2-5, is SAVISQKPSRDICQRGTSLTIQCQVDSQVTMMFWYRQQPGQSLTLIATANQGSEATYESGFVIDKFPISRPNLTFSTLTVSNMSPEDSSIYLCSGTRETQYFGPGTRLLVL.

This clonotype was seen at least ten times. J is TRBJ2-3 and V is TRBV6-5, with TRBD2 matching 14 bases. With V trimmed by 4 bases and J by 8 bases, 8 bases remained unmatched. This CDR3 spans 16 amino acids. Germline V gene data show CDR1 as MNHEY and CDR2 as SVGAGI. CDR3 sequence: CASSLGLAGVSRTQYF. The CDR3 bases are TGTGCCAGCAGTTTGGGACTAGCGGGAGTCTCCCGTACGCAGTATTTT.

The V gene is TRBV6-1, the J gene TRBJ1-1; maybe TRBD1 (5 bases). CDR3 length equals 14 residues. Germline V gene sequence: CDR1 MNHNS, CDR2 SASEGT. Trimming cost V 7 bases and J 2 bases, with 14 bases left between them. The CDR3: CASNQGTANTEAFF. CDR3 bases: TGTGCCAGCAACCAAGGGACGGCAAACACTGAAGCTTTCTTT.